This T cell receptor beta chain was observed in a study of identical twins. The CDR3 spans 19 residues. Germline CDR1 SGHAT, CDR2 FQDESV (reference sequence). The ends were cut back, 0 bases at V and 4 bases at J, with 22 bases in the middle. General study results and limits: Not following the same donors, the study drew its conclusions from cross-sectional statistical analysis. Twins showed weaker excess sharing in their beta out-of-frame sequences. The authors noted that invariant MAIT and iNKT cells could partly confound zero-insertion analyses.

Through template switching, a universal primer site was introduced, and the cDNA contained unique molecular identifiers. TCRdb passed the 5' RACE reads through MiXCR, listing each CDR3 protein once. The top ten clones hold 2.5% to 3.5% of a sample with some 240,000 distinct CDR3 sequences, around 8% of them seen once. A word on this clonotype: The antigen is not known.

These data were also filed under a second study, of yellow fever vaccine responses in identical twins.

V gene TRBV11-1 combines with J gene TRBJ2-1; no clear D gene. This clonotype originated in a woman aged 18-29 years in good health. Sample: CD8+ T cells sorted from blood. Written as DNA, the CDR3 is TGTGCCAGCAGCTTAGCCCAAAGGGTATTCTCACCTGCATACAATGAGCAGTTCTTC. This gives the protein CASSLAQRVFSPAYNEQFF.